This T cell receptor beta chain was sequenced during a study of CD8 T cells in ankylosing spondylitis. The study, taken as a whole, reports: A TCR beta motif made of about 8 highly homologous variants seemed typical of ankylosing spondylitis blood. Enrichment of disease-linked clones was reportedly significant in matched ankylosing spondylitis synovial fluid. Peripheral blood samples showed relatively rare disease-linked clones, and these clones were CD8+.

Germline V gene sequence: CDR1 MNHEY, CDR2 SVGAGI. The CDR3 is 13 amino acids. V lost 3 bases, J lost 12 bases, and 15 bases lay in between. This clonotype was picked up one time. The target antigen is unknown. Using quantitative 5'-RACE with molecular barcodes, the authors made TCR beta libraries. Each CDR3 protein is one row after TCRdb ran MiXCR on the 5' RACE reads. The sample shows about 800,000 distinct CDR3 sequences, 12% of them seen only once. The gene calls are TRBV6-5 and TRBJ1-5, with D hard to call. The specimen sequenced was blood, either unsorted or a sorted T cell fraction (not recorded which). This TCR came from a male donor with ankylosing spondylitis. The CDR3 loop is CASSYAVEGNQHF. As DNA, the CDR3 is TGTGCCAGCAGTTATGCGGTCGAGGGAAACCAGCATTTT.